Sequencing of this TCR beta chain was carried out in a study of cytomegalovirus exposure and HLA in healthy donors. As for the study in general: A data release that came early held some 79 million unique TCRs from HLA-typed donors.

The PCR contained 60 Vbeta and 13 Jbeta primers. In the original processing: A later analysis tallied tens of millions of unique TCR beta chains, roughly 11 million of them shared. Here immunoSEQ multiplex PCR was the method, and the copy in TCRdb shows in-frame clones only, minus some. V and J calls and clone size are given by that table; D and trimming were obtained from the DNA. The repertoire holds roughly 150,000 clones, with roughly 73% as singletons. CDR3 length: 15 amino acids. The V and J ends lost 6 bases and 2 bases, in that order; junction bases with no gene match: 4. Per the germline V gene, CDR1 is SNHLY and CDR2 is FYNNEI. This clone was counted a few times.

The chain is built from TRBV2 and TRBJ2-3; TRBD1 agrees at 11 bases. The clonotype comes from a man aged 18 to 30 in good health and CMV-seropositive. The material sequenced was PBMCs. The CDR3 reads CASSRDRGNTDTQYF. The CDR3 DNA is TGTGCCAGCAGCAGGGACAGGGGGAACACAGATACGCAGTATTTT.